The clone carrying this T cell receptor (beta chain) appeared a few times. Its antigen is not identified. The TCRbeta library was prepared with unique molecular identifiers. TCRdb re-called the PCR reads through MiXCR, storing one row per CDR3 protein. The table lists about a million distinct CDR3 sequences, roughly 31% of them singletons. The sample is drawn from a study of T-cell reconstitution after alpha-beta-depleted transplantation in children. General observations from the study: Several hundred expanded graft clones reportedly supplied alpha-beta T cells about two months after transplant.

Germline CDR1 is MDHEN and CDR2 is SYDVKM. The CDR3 is made up of 12 amino acids. Trimming took 5 bases from V and 3 from J, leaving 8 bases between them. This sequence joins TRBV28 and TRBJ2-7; D possibly corresponds to TRBD1 (6 bases). The sequenced sample was PBMCs, mostly from graft donor cells, obtained 360 days after TCRalphabeta/CD19-depleted stem cell transplant. The sequence was obtained from a boy under two years old who had a stem cell transplant for SCID, so the T cells may come from the graft donor. The CDR3 DNA reads as TGTGCCAGCAGTACGACAGGCTACGAGCAGTACTTC. Translation: CASSTTGYEQYF.